This entry lists 20 T cell receptor beta chains sequenced from one sample in a study of monozygotic twins with inflammatory bowel disease. TCRdb reprocessed the 5' RACE reads and reports one entry per CDR3 protein, with no DNA. This table lists about 210,000 distinct CDR3 sequences. Sequenced sample: blood. The receptor set was obtained from a human donor with ulcerative colitis or Crohn's disease, or a healthy co-twin of an affected twin (not recorded which).

The chain carries TRBV5-5 and TRBJ2-3. The germline V gene has CDR1 SGHKS and CDR2 YYEKEE (reference sequence). The CDR3 is made up of 15 amino acids. The CDR3 sequence: CASSLIASSTDTQYF.

The V and J genes are TRBV20-1 and TRBJ2-5; TCRdb picks TRBD1, but there is no DNA to check that call. CDR1 is DFQATT, CDR2 SNEGSKA, per germline (reference sequence). The CDR3 consists of 12 residues. CDR3 sequence: CSAQGVAETQYF.

The genes are TRBV20-1 and TRBJ1-3; TCRdb reports TRBD1, a call that lacks DNA to check it against. Germline V gene sequence: CDR1 DFQATT, CDR2 SNEGSKA (reference sequence). The CDR3 contains 14 residues. Here the CDR3 reads CSVSNRGVGNTIYF.

This sequence joins TRBV20-1 and TRBJ1-4; TCRdb names TRBD1, which stays unverified in the absence of DNA. The CDR3 length is 13 residues. Germline V gene data show CDR1 as DFQATT and CDR2 as SNEGSKA (reference sequence). The CDR3 is CSAREGADEKLFF.

The rearrangement links TRBV18 to TRBJ2-1. The CDR3 runs to 18 residues. Germline CDR1 and CDR2: KGHSH and LQKENI. CDR3 protein: CASSPGVGIKTSYNEQFF.

The chain is built from TRBV12-3 or TRBV12-4 and TRBJ1-5; TCRdb's assignment of TRBD1 cannot be checked, as there is no DNA. This CDR3 is 16 amino acids long. This chain's CDR3 is CASTRGVVTLNQPQHF.

The chain has TRBV5-4 and TRBJ2-7; the TCRdb call, TRBD1, lacks DNA for checking. Looked up from germline, CDR1 is SGHNT and CDR2 is YYREEE (reference sequence). CDR3 length: 13 amino acids. CDR3 sequence reads: CASSSRGRYEQYF.

The V call is TRBV12-3 or TRBV12-4, the J call TRBJ1-5; the D call from TCRdb, TRBD1, cannot be confirmed without DNA. The CDR3 is 13 amino acids. Here the CDR3 reads CASSRPGNQPQHF.

This sequence joins TRBV6-5 and TRBJ2-2; TCRdb's assignment of TRBD1 cannot be checked, as there is no DNA. Per germline, CDR1 MNHEY and CDR2 SVGAGI. The CDR3 loop spans 15 amino acids. Here the CDR3 reads CASSYSKGATGELFF.

The gene calls are TRBV7-6 and TRBJ2-1; TCRdb selects TRBD2, and the lack of DNA leaves this call unchecked. The CDR3 is made up of 15 amino acids. In germline, CDR1 is SGHVS, CDR2 FNYEAQ. CDR3 loop: CASSLVGGARAEQFF.

The chain links TRBV18 to TRBJ1-4; with no DNA, the TCRdb D assignment of TRBD1 cannot be verified. Germline values: CDR1 KGHSH, CDR2 LQKENI. The CDR3 runs 15 residues. The CDR3 region is CASSLTGGWNEKLFF.

This chain joins TRBV29-1 and TRBJ1-2; TCRdb's D call of TRBD1 is untestable without DNA. The CDR3 is made up of 13 amino acids. The germline V gene encodes CDR1 SQVTM and CDR2 ANQGSEA. The CDR3 loop is CSVEAGGRYGYTF.

This chain joins TRBV12-3 or TRBV12-4 and TRBJ1-2. This CDR3 is 12 amino acids long. This CDR3 is CASSLGTVGYTF.

The chain employs TRBV2 and TRBJ1-2. This CDR3 contains 13 residues. Germline CDR1 SNHLY, CDR2 FYNNEI. CDR3 protein: CASSMGANYGYTF.

This sequence joins TRBV6-1 and TRBJ1-6; TCRdb calls TRBD1, which cannot be checked without DNA. From germline, CDR1 is MNHNS and CDR2 SASEGT. CDR3 length: 17 residues. The CDR3 loop is CASSPYIDRVNGSPLHF.

CDR3 sequence: CASSLARGLSNTGELFF. The chain is built from TRBV7-9 and TRBJ2-2; there is no DNA to check the TCRdb D call of TRBD1. Germline V gives CDR1 SEHNR, CDR2 FQNEAQ (reference sequence). The CDR3 has 17 residues.

J is TRBJ1-5 and V is TRBV18. The CDR3 runs 14 residues. Germline lookup yields CDR1 KGHSH and CDR2 LQKENI. CDR3 in amino acids: CASSPNGYNQPQHF.

CDR3 sequence reads: CASSYEDWGSPLHF. This chain joins TRBV6-5 and TRBJ1-6; the D call of TRBD1 rests on TCRdb alone, since no DNA is present to check it. The CDR3 consists of 14 residues. Germline values: CDR1 MNHEY, CDR2 SVGAGI.

The chain links TRBV20-1 to TRBJ1-2. CDR1 and CDR2 from the germline V gene are DFQATT and SNEGSKA (reference sequence). CDR3 length: 15 residues. The CDR3 here is CSARSTEMFSYGYTF.

This sequence joins TRBV19 and TRBJ1-1. Germline V lookup: CDR1 LNHDA, CDR2 SQIVND (reference sequence). This CDR3 contains 15 residues. Here the CDR3 reads CASSDGRSGNTEAFF.